The present T cell receptor beta chain was sequenced within a study of regulatory T cells in long-lasting Graves disease. Study-wide results and limits: Persistent patients had a count of shared public clonotypes (approximately 3,000) that exceeded that of new patients (966). Among samples with persistent disease, TRBV28, TRBJ1-2 and TRBJ2-5 were favored.

V was trimmed by 3 bases and J by 8 bases, leaving 19 bases between them. From germline, CDR1 is KGHDR and CDR2 SFDVKD. The CDR3 is 16 amino acids. Assembly of TCR beta libraries relied on iRepertoire HTBI primers together with Arm-PCR of CDR3 regions. TCRdb reprocessed the multiplex PCR reads with MiXCR, giving one entry per CDR3 protein. The table includes under 400,000 distinct CDR3 sequences, around 17% detected once. Time point given: newly diagnosed GD, antithyroid drugs for less than 3 months. The TCR library used RNA extracted from PBMCs. This clonotype was recorded many times. Its specificity is unknown. The sample was also linked to a second study, of T cells in Graves' hyperthyroidism and ophthalmopathy.

V gene TRBV24-1 combines with J gene TRBJ2-1; D possibly corresponds to TRBD2 (6 bases). The TCR comes from a middle-aged man with Graves disease. The sequencing used peripheral blood mononuclear cells (PBMCs), collected at new diagnosis, from a patient treated with antithyroid drugs. The CDR3 here is CATSDPGLLAGYEQFF. In nucleotides, the CDR3 is TGTGCCACCAGTGATCCTGGACTCCTCGCGGGGTATGAGCAGTTCTTC.